Sequencing of this TCR beta chain was carried out in a study of T-cell memory formation after mild COVID-19. Overall study findings and caveats: Chiefly within CM and EM were the contracting CD4+ clones; CD8+ ones were within EMRA.

This clonotype was counted between two and nine times. Its antigen is as yet unknown. MiXCR, run by TCRdb on the 5' RACE reads, gives a single entry per CDR3 protein. The data hold under 550,000 distinct CDR3 sequences, with about 20% observed a single time. From germline, CDR1 is MNHEY and CDR2 SVGAGI. V lost 6 bases and J 4 bases, leaving 13 bases between the germline ends. This CDR3 region has 14 residues. The chain carries TRBV6-5 and TRBJ1-5; TRBD1 might be the D (5 bases). The receptor comes from a man aged 18 to 30 who had mild COVID-19 (a few samples of this study predate the infection). Cell type and time point are not known. Source material: PBMCs or a T cell subset sorted from them (not recorded which). In DNA form, the CDR3 reads TGTGCCAGCAGGATCCGGGACGGAAATCAGCCCCAGCATTTT. Encoded protein: CASRIRDGNQPQHF.